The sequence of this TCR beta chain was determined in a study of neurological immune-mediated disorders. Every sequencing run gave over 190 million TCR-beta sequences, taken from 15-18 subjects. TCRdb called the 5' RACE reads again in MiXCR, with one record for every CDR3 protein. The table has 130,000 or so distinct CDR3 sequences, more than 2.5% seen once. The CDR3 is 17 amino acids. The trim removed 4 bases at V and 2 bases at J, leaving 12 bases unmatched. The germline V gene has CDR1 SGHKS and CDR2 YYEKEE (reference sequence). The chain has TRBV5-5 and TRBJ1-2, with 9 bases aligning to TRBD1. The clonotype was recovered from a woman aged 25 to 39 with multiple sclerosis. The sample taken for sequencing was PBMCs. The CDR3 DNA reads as TGTGCCAGCAGCCGGGACAGGGCACAATCAATCAACTATGGCTACACCTTC. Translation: CASSRDRAQSINYGYTF.